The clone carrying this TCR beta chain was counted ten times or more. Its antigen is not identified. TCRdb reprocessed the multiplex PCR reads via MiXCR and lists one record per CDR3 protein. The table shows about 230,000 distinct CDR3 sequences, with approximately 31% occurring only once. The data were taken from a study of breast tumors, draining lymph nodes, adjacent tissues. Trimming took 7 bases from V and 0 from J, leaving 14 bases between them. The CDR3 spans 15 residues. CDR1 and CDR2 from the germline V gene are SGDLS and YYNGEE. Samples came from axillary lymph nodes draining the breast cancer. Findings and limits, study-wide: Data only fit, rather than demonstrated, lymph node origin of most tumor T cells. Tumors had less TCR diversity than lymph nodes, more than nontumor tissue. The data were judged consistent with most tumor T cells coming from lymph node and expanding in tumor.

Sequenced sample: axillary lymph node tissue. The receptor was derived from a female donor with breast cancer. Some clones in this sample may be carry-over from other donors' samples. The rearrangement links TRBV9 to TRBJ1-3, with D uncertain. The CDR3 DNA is TGTGCCAGCTCCCCGACGGGGAGCTCTGGAAACACCATATATTTT. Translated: CASSPTGSSGNTIYF.